The 21 T cell receptor beta chains listed next were all sequenced from one sample in a study of a mutant IDH1 vaccine in newly diagnosed glioma. The table came from immunoSEQ multiplex PCR; TCRdb's copy has only in-frame clones and leaves some out. The profile shows tens of thousands of clones, about 84% of them singletons. The time point here: week 11, during vaccination. The content of each vaccine dose was 300 ug of mutant IDH1 20-mer peptide, and topical imiquimod accompanied it. These TCRs' antigens remain unknown. This material consisted of PBMCs, taken from a glioma patient whose treatment included an IDH1 peptide vaccine. Receptors were obtained from a man between 25 and 39 years old with glioma.

V usage is TRBV6-5 and J usage is TRBJ1-1; D unclear. The V gene's germline CDR1 is MNHEY and CDR2 SVGAGI. This CDR3 has 15 amino acids. The V end was cut by 5 bases, the J end by 0 bases, with 13 bases between. The CDR3 spells CASSRIPTLNTEAFF. The CDR3 DNA sequence: TGTGCCAGCAGTAGGATCCCTACACTGAACACTGAAGCTTTCTTT.

This chain connects TRBV19 to TRBJ1-5; tentatively, D is TRBD1 (5 bases). The CDR3 consists of 14 residues. CDR1 and CDR2 from the germline V gene are LNHDA and SQIVND (reference sequence). V was cut by 3 bases and J by 4 bases, with 10 bases left in between. CDR3 protein: CASSIRGINQPQHF. CDR3 bases: TGTGCCAGTAGTATCCGGGGGATAAATCAGCCCCAGCATTTT.

This chain links TRBV28 with TRBJ2-1, with 8 bases fitting TRBD1. This CDR3 spans 14 amino acids. Germline assignment: CDR1 MDHEN and CDR2 SYDVKM. Trimming removed 4 bases from V and 14 bases from J; junction bases left unmatched: 13. The CDR3 DNA sequence: TGTGCCAGCAGTTCTCCTCACAGGGGGTACATGGAGTTCTTC. Its translation is CASSSPHRGYMEFF. The full variable domain, its missing parts supplied by reference TRBV28 and TRBJ2-1, is DVKVTQSSRYLVKRTGEKVFLECVQDMDHENMFWYRQDPGLGLRLIYFSYDVKMKEKGDIPEGYSVSREKKERFSLILESASTNQTSMYLCASSSPHRGYMEFFGPGTRLTVL.

The chain links TRBV28 to TRBJ2-3; D remains ambiguous. Trimming removed 6 bases at V and 2 bases at J, with 6 bases between. Per germline, CDR1 MDHEN and CDR2 SYDVKM. This CDR3 contains 12 residues. The CDR3 is CASRSPTDTQYF. CDR3 DNA sequence: TGTGCCAGCAGGTCTCCCACAGATACGCAGTATTTT.

This chain uses TRBV11-2 with TRBJ2-7; TRBD2 agrees at 8 bases. With V trimmed by 4 bases and J by 5 bases, 13 bases remained unmatched. This CDR3 has 16 amino acids. CDR1 is SGHAT and CDR2 is FQNNGV in the germline V gene. This chain's CDR3 is CASSSGLARSVHEQYF. CDR3 DNA sequence: TGTGCCAGCAGCTCCGGACTAGCTCGATCGGTCCACGAGCAGTACTTC.

This chain joins TRBV19 and TRBJ1-2; TRBD1 might be the D (5 bases). Trimming took off 3 bases at V and 4 bases at J, with 12 bases between the two ends. Per the germline V gene, CDR1 is LNHDA and CDR2 is SQIVND (reference sequence). CDR3 size: 14 residues. The CDR3, as DNA: TGTGCCAGTAGTATTGGGGGGTACAGCTATGGCTACACCTTC. Translation: CASSIGGYSYGYTF. Complete variable domain (other parts from reference TRBV19 and TRBJ1-2): DGGITQSPKYLFRKEGQNVTLSCEQNLNHDAMYWYRQDPGQGLRLIYYSQIVNDFQKGDIAEGYSVSREKKESFPLTVTSAQKNPTAFYLCASSIGGYSYGYTFGSGTRLTVV.

CDR3 coding DNA: TGTGCCAGCAGCCCTACTTGGGGCACAGATACGCAGTATTTT. Protein product: CASSPTWGTDTQYF. The rearrangement joins TRBV11-2 to TRBJ2-3; D not certain. V was pared by 5 bases and J by 1 base, with 10 bases between. Germline CDR1 is SGHAT and CDR2 is FQNNGV. The CDR3 sequence is 14 residues long.

CDR3 sequence (DNA): TGTGCGGCGGACAGAGGGTACCACGAGCAGTACTTC. Its protein product is CAADRGYHEQYF. V gene TRBV6-1 combines with J gene TRBJ2-7, with D perhaps matching TRBD1 (6 bases). CDR1 is MNHNS and CDR2 is SASEGT in the germline V gene. CDR3 length equals 12 residues.

The gene calls are TRBV7-3 and TRBJ2-3; weak D call: TRBD1 (6 bases). The CDR3 contains 15 residues. Germline V lookup: CDR1 SGHTA, CDR2 FQGTGA. Trimming removed 5 bases at V and 0 bases at J, with 12 bases between. This CDR3 is CASSQGQSSTDTQYF. The CDR3 bases are TGTGCCAGCAGCCAAGGACAGTCTAGCACAGATACGCAGTATTTT.

This chain joins TRBV4-3 and TRBJ1-1; no clear D gene. Germline values: CDR1 LGHNA, CDR2 YSLEER. Trimming cost V 2 bases and J 5 bases, with 9 bases left between them. The CDR3 sequence is 13 residues long. The CDR3 DNA reads TGCGCCAGCAGCCAATTTGGAGGGACTGAAGCTTTCTTT. This gives the protein CASSQFGGTEAFF.

This sequence joins TRBV5-6 and TRBJ2-1; D gene uncertain. The V end lost 0 bases, the J end lost 9 bases, and 10 bases lay between the germline ends. The CDR3 is 13 residues long. The germline V gene encodes CDR1 SGHDT and CDR2 YYEEEE. For the CDR3, the DNA is TGTGCCAGCAGCTTGGGTAGGAGAGGTGAGCAGTTCTTC. It is translated as CASSLGRRGEQFF. The whole variable domain, filled in from reference TRBV5-6 and TRBJ2-1, reads DAGVTQSPTHLIKTRGQQVTLRCSPKSGHDTVSWYQQALGQGPQFIFQYYEEEERQRGNFPDRFSGHQFPNYSSELNVNALLLGDSALYLCASSLGRRGEQFFGPGTRLTVL.

The chain combines TRBV4-1 with TRBJ2-7; D unclear. Looked up from germline, CDR1 is MGHRA and CDR2 is YSYEKL. The CDR3 extends over 14 amino acids. V dropped 4 bases and J dropped 9 bases, with 19 bases sitting between them. The CDR3 spells CASSPGVAAVSQYF. The CDR3 DNA follows: TGCGCCAGCAGCCCCGGTGTGGCCGCAGTCTCGCAGTACTTC.

The CDR3 nucleotides are TGCGCCAGCAGCCCCGGACAGGGGGCAAGAGAGCAGTACTTC. This sequence encodes CASSPGQGAREQYF. This sequence joins TRBV5-1 and TRBJ2-5; 11 bases are shared with TRBD1. V dropped 4 bases and J dropped 11; count of bases not matched to a gene: 10. The CDR3 is 14 residues long. Germline CDR1 reads SGHRS; CDR2 reads YFSETQ.

V and J are TRBV25-1 and TRBJ1-1; 8 nucleotides agree with TRBD1. V shed 2 bases and J 6 bases; nucleotides not matched to a gene: 11. The CDR3 totals 16 residues. CDR1 and CDR2 from the germline V gene are MGHDK and SYGVNS. The CDR3 DNA sequence: TGTGCCAGCAGTGAACTGAGGACAGGGATTTTGTCTGAAGCTTTCTTT. Translating it yields CASSELRTGILSEAFF.

J is TRBJ2-7 and V is TRBV9, with a possible D match to TRBD2 (5 bases). There are 15 residues in the CDR3. V was pared by 0 bases and J by 1 base, with 11 bases between. Germline assignment: CDR1 SGDLS and CDR2 YYNGEE. The CDR3: CASSVGIRGSYEQYF. The DNA of the CDR3 is TGTGCCAGCAGCGTAGGAATTCGGGGTTCCTACGAGCAGTACTTC.

This sequence joins TRBV6-5 and TRBJ1-6; possible D gene TRBD1, 6 bases. Between the trimmed V and J ends, which lost 0 bases and 8 bases, there was a span of 8 bases. The CDR3 consists of 14 residues. From germline, CDR1 is MNHEY and CDR2 SVGAGI. CDR3 loop: CASSYSQGYSPLHF. The CDR3 nucleotides read TGTGCCAGCAGTTACTCCCAGGGGTATTCACCCCTCCACTTT.

The chain uses TRBV7-2 and TRBJ1-1; 10 positions agree with TRBD1. In germline, CDR1 is SGHTA, CDR2 FQGNSA. The V segment lost 5 bases and the J segment 2 bases; nucleotides outside the gene matches: 14. The CDR3 runs to 18 residues. The CDR3 spells CASSRRQGASSVNTEAFF. In DNA, the CDR3 is TGTGCCAGCAGCAGACGACAGGGGGCAAGTTCTGTTAACACTGAAGCTTTCTTT.

This clone appeared once. The chain combines TRBV5-6 with TRBJ2-7; 8 nucleotides match TRBD1. The CDR3 is 15 residues long. CDR1 SGHDT and CDR2 YYEEEE come from the germline V gene. Trimming removed 4 bases from V and 6 bases from J; junction bases left unmatched: 12. DNA of the CDR3: TGTGCCAGCAGCCTGCGATGGCAGGGGGCTCGCGAGCAGTACTTC. Amino acid sequence: CASSLRWQGAREQYF.

The V gene is TRBV7-2, the J gene TRBJ2-1; unclear D gene. The ends were cut back, 0 bases at V and 6 bases at J, with 15 bases in the middle. There are 16 residues in the CDR3. CDR1 and CDR2 (germline): SGHTA, FQGNSA. This chain's CDR3 is CASSLAQGRPRNEQFF. In DNA, the CDR3 is TGTGCCAGCAGCTTAGCGCAAGGGCGACCCCGCAATGAGCAGTTCTTC.

The chain has TRBV6-5 and TRBJ1-5, with D maybe TRBD1 (5 bases). Trimming removed 6 bases at V and 3 bases at J, with 15 bases between. Germline V gene sequence: CDR1 MNHEY, CDR2 SVGAGI. The CDR3 extends over 15 amino acids. CDR3 amino acids: CASSPGGIHNQPQHF. CDR3 DNA: TGTGCCAGCAGCCCCGGGGGGATTCACAATCAGCCCCAGCATTTT.

The chain links TRBV29-1 to TRBJ2-3; TRBD2 matches 11 bases. The V gene end was trimmed by 4 bases and the J gene end by 0 bases; junction bases not matched to a gene: 3. The CDR3 consists of 15 residues. Germline V gene lookup returns CDR1 SQVTM and CDR2 ANQGSEA. The CDR3 loop reads CSVARLAGSTDTQYF. The DNA of the CDR3 is TGCAGCGTTGCCAGACTAGCGGGAAGCACAGATACGCAGTATTTT.